The 27 T cell receptor beta chains in this list originate from one sample, sequenced in a study of T cells in Graves' hyperthyroidism and ophthalmopathy. What was amplified from RNA transcripts were TCR beta CDR3 regions. An initial round of RT-PCR targeting the TCR CDR3 relied on the HTBI primer set. In TCRdb, the multiplex PCR reads were re-called with MiXCR into one record per CDR3 protein. The sample contains 500,000 or so distinct CDR3 sequences, over 15% of which appear only once. Sequencing was performed on blood. Every receptor here comes from a woman between 18 and 29 years old with Graves' ophthalmopathy.

The chain combines TRBV10-3 with TRBJ1-3, with D uncertain. This CDR3 spans 14 amino acids. Germline V gene lookup returns CDR1 ENHRY and CDR2 SYGVKD. The V end lost 3 bases, the J end lost 0 bases, and 6 bases lay between the germline ends. The CDR3 region has the DNA TGTGCCATCAGTGACCTCCTCTCTGGAAACACCATATATTTT. It encodes CAISDLLSGNTIYF.

In this sample, this clonotype turned up many times. CDR3 nucleotide sequence: TGTGCCAGCAGCTTAGTGGGTTCCCAGGGTGGCTACACCTTC. Translated: CASSLVGSQGGYTF. The J gene is TRBJ1-2, the V gene TRBV7-2; perhaps TRBD1 as D (5 bases). The V end was cut by 1 base, the J end by 7 bases, with 13 bases between. This CDR3 contains 14 residues. From germline, CDR1 is SGHTA and CDR2 FQGNSA.

This clonotype appeared many times. The gene calls are TRBV12-3 or TRBV12-4 and TRBJ2-1; D is unclear. There are 12 residues in the CDR3. Trimming pared 3 bases from V and 7 bases from J, leaving 7 bases between. CDR3 loop: CASSFHGNEQFF. Here the CDR3 DNA reads TGTGCCAGCAGTTTTCATGGTAATGAGCAGTTCTTC.

As regards this clonotype: It may be a read error: a sequence one base away is much more abundant. The V call is TRBV7-2, the J call TRBJ1-2; the D gene is possibly TRBD1 (5 bases). This CDR3 has 13 amino acids. Germline V gives CDR1 SGHTA, CDR2 FQGNSA. Trimming pared 1 base from V and 4 bases from J, leaving 7 bases between. The CDR3 DNA is TGTGCCAGCAGCTTAGAGGACATCTATGGCTACACCTTC. Protein: CASSLEDIYGYTF.

The chain joins TRBV6-1 to TRBJ1-6; TRBD1 aligns across 8 bases. The junction had 6 bases not matched to a gene; V was cut back by 7 bases and J by 7 bases. The V gene's germline CDR1 is MNHNS and CDR2 SASEGT. CDR3 length equals 14 residues. The CDR3 DNA is TGTGCCAGCAACCAGGGGGCCGGGAATTCACCCCTCCACTTT. Residues: CASNQGAGNSPLHF.

The V and J genes are TRBV11-1 and TRBJ2-3, with 11 positions matching TRBD2. In germline, CDR1 is SGHAT, CDR2 FQDESV (reference sequence). The CDR3 runs 15 residues. Losses at the gene ends were 5 bases for V and 5 bases for J; bases not matched to a gene: 6. The CDR3: CASSPDGLAGDTQYF. Written as DNA, the CDR3 is TGTGCCAGCAGCCCCGACGGACTAGCGGGAGATACGCAGTATTTT.

This clonotype appeared a few times. The rearrangement links TRBV15 to TRBJ2-1; 7 bases match TRBD1. The ends lost 5 bases at V and 2 bases at J; junction bases unmatched: 6. Germline V gene sequence: CDR1 LNHNV, CDR2 YYDKDF (reference sequence). The CDR3 length is 15 residues. The CDR3 spells CATSGYRGPYNEQFF. The DNA of the CDR3 is TGTGCCACCAGCGGTTACAGGGGACCCTACAATGAGCAGTTCTTC.

As concerns this clonotype: This may arise from a read error, as a much more abundant clone is one base away. The V call is TRBV6-4, the J call TRBJ1-1; no firm D call. Per the germline V gene, CDR1 is MRHNA and CDR2 is SNTAGT. The V end was cut by 5 bases, the J end by 2 bases, with 9 bases between. The CDR3 is 13 amino acids. The CDR3 DNA sequence: TGTGCCAGCAGTCAGGATGTTAACACTGAAGCTTTCTTT. This sequence encodes CASSQDVNTEAFF.

V is TRBV7-9 and J is TRBJ2-1; 10 bases are a match to TRBD2. The CDR3 runs 15 residues. Germline lookup yields CDR1 SEHNR and CDR2 FQNEAQ (reference sequence). The V gene end was trimmed by 7 bases and the J gene end by 7 bases; junction bases not matched to a gene: 10. CDR3 in DNA: TGTGCCAGCACGTTAAGGACTAGCGGTACGAATGAGCAGTTCTTC. The encoded protein is CASTLRTSGTNEQFF.

This clonotype has at least ten counts. The chain uses TRBV6-1 and TRBJ1-5; D remains unclear. Between the trimmed V and J ends, which lost 2 bases and 2 bases, there was a span of 13 bases. The CDR3 has 16 amino acids. Per the germline V gene, CDR1 is MNHNS and CDR2 is SASEGT. DNA for the CDR3: TGTGCCAGCAGTGAAAGTTCGGGGTCGGGCAATCAGCCCCAGCATTTT. Its protein is CASSESSGSGNQPQHF.

This clonotype appeared many times. The rearrangement uses TRBV7-8 and TRBJ1-2; D remains unclear. The germline V and J ends were trimmed by 1 base and 2 bases, with 17 bases remaining between them. Germline V CDR1 and CDR2: SGHVS, FQNEAQ. This CDR3 comprises 17 residues. CDR3 region: CASSLVRQENANYGYTF. Here the CDR3 DNA reads TGTGCCAGCAGCTTAGTGCGGCAGGAGAATGCAAACTATGGCTACACCTTC. The full variable domain, its missing parts supplied by reference TRBV7-8 and TRBJ1-2, is GAGVSQSPRYKVAKRGQDVALRCDPISGHVSLFWYQQALGQGPEFLTYFQNEAQLDKSGLPSDRFFAERPEGSVSTLKIQRTQQEDSAVYLCASSLVRQENANYGYTFGSGTRLTVV.

V usage is TRBV6-1 and J usage is TRBJ2-3; 9 bases are a match to TRBD2. This CDR3 has 15 residues. CDR1 is MNHNS and CDR2 is SASEGT in the germline V gene. Germline trimming cut 6 bases from V and 1 base from J; bases unmatched to any gene: 5. This chain's CDR3 is CASRALAGGTDTQYF. The CDR3 region has the DNA TGTGCCAGCAGAGCATTAGCGGGAGGCACAGATACGCAGTATTTT.

This clonotype has just a few counts. The chain combines TRBV6-2 or TRBV6-3 with TRBJ2-1; 9 positions agree with TRBD2. Germline lookup yields CDR1 MNHEY and CDR2 SVGEGT. The V and J ends lost 7 bases and 8 bases, in that order; junction bases with no gene match: 6. The CDR3 covers 13 residues. DNA for the CDR3: TGTGCCAGCACCGGGACTAGCCTCGATGAGCAGTTCTTC. As protein: CASTGTSLDEQFF.

This clonotype came up many times. The V and J genes are TRBV3-1 and TRBJ1-3, with a tentative D call TRBD1 (5 bases). Germline assignment: CDR1 LGHDT and CDR2 YNNKEL (reference sequence). Deletions cut 0 bases from V and 2 bases from J, with 11 bases between. The CDR3 contains 16 residues. CDR3 residues: CASSQDHGAPGNTIYF. In DNA form, the CDR3 reads TGTGCCAGCAGCCAAGACCACGGGGCACCTGGAAACACCATATATTTT. The full variable domain, its missing parts supplied by reference TRBV3-1 and TRBJ1-3, is DTAVSQTPKYLVTQMGNDKSIKCEQNLGHDTMYWYKQDSKKFLKIMFSYNNKELIINETVPNRFSPKSPDKAHLNLHINSLELGDSAVYFCASSQDHGAPGNTIYFGEGSWLTVV.

Only one count was recorded for this clonotype. The chain carries TRBV6-2 or TRBV6-3 and TRBJ2-7; 11 bases are shared with TRBD2. V shed 5 bases and J 0 bases; nucleotides not matched to a gene: 3. The CDR3 length is 15 residues. From germline, CDR1 is MNHEY and CDR2 SVGEGT. This chain's CDR3 is CASSRLAGHSYEQYF. Here the CDR3 DNA reads TGTGCCAGCAGTCGACTAGCGGGGCACTCCTACGAGCAGTACTTC.

This clonotype has only a few counts. The genes are TRBV30 and TRBJ2-3; D remains ambiguous. With 2 bases removed from V and 10 bases from J, the gap between germline ends came to 10 bases. The CDR3 runs 11 residues. Germline V gene sequence: CDR1 GTSNPN, CDR2 SVGIG (reference sequence). The CDR3 here is CAWSNAKAQYF. The CDR3 nucleotides read TGTGCCTGGAGTAATGCGAAGGCGCAGTATTTT.

This rearrangement joins TRBV30 to TRBJ2-5; TRBD2 is a possible D gene (6 bases). The length of the CDR3 is 13 residues. V lost 5 bases to trimming and J lost 4 bases, with 14 bases between them. Per germline, CDR1 GTSNPN and CDR2 SVGIG (reference sequence). DNA for the CDR3: TGTGCCTGGGCCCGGAGGGGTTTAGAGACCCAGTACTTC. This codes for CAWARRGLETQYF.

This clonotype was observed at least ten times. The V and J genes are TRBV30 and TRBJ1-3, with a possible D match to TRBD1 (6 bases). Per germline, CDR1 GTSNPN and CDR2 SVGIG (reference sequence). The CDR3 length is 12 residues. The CDR3 nucleotides are TGTGCTTCCAGGGACATATCAAACACCATATATTTT. Protein product: CASRDISNTIYF.

This sequence joins TRBV28 and TRBJ1-4; TRBD1 is a possible D gene (5 bases). Germline lookup yields CDR1 MDHEN and CDR2 SYDVKM. V shed 3 bases and J shed 8 bases, with 10 bases lying between them. This CDR3 region has 13 residues. Written as DNA, the CDR3 is TGTGCCAGCAGTTTGGGGCGCAGGGAAAAACTGTTTTTT. It is translated as CASSLGRREKLFF.

The chain employs TRBV14 and TRBJ2-7; 10 bases line up with TRBD2. V gave up 0 bases and J gave up 7 bases; unmatched junction bases: 9. The CDR3 is made up of 16 amino acids. Germline V lookup: CDR1 SGHDN, CDR2 FVKESK. CDR3 loop: CASSQEGLAGVSEQYF. CDR3 sequence (DNA): TGTGCCAGCAGCCAAGAGGGGCTAGCGGGAGTTTCTGAGCAGTACTTC.

This clonotype was seen ten or more times. V and J are TRBV5-1 and TRBJ2-1, with 8 bases aligning to TRBD2. The V and J ends lost 0 bases and 2 bases, in that order; junction bases with no gene match: 4. Germline CDR1 and CDR2: SGHRS and YFSETQ. CDR3 length: 16 amino acids. CDR3 in amino acids: CASSLVSGAAYNEQFF. The CDR3, as DNA: TGCGCCAGCAGCTTGGTTAGCGGGGCCGCCTACAATGAGCAGTTCTTC.

In its sample, this clonotype was seen many times. V and J are TRBV18 and TRBJ1-2; unclear D gene. Trimming pared 3 bases from V and 3 bases from J, leaving 14 bases between. The length of the CDR3 is 15 residues. The germline V gene has CDR1 KGHSH and CDR2 LQKENI. The CDR3 nucleotides are TGTGCCAGCTCACCCAACCCGCGGACGGACTATGGCTACACCTTC. This encodes CASSPNPRTDYGYTF.

This clonotype came up many times. The CDR3 sequence is CASSLSHTRGYEQYF. The CDR3 DNA reads TGTGCCAGCAGTTTATCACACACTAGGGGCTACGAGCAGTACTTC. The V gene is TRBV27, the J gene TRBJ2-7; D may correspond to TRBD1 or TRBD2 (5 bases each). Germline V CDR1 and CDR2: MNHEY, SMNVEV (reference sequence). The CDR3 is 15 residues long. V lost 0 bases, J lost 3 bases, and 12 bases lay in between.

CDR3 nucleotides: TGTGCCAGCAGCTTATGGTCCCCGACAGGCAATAACACTGAAGCTTTCTTT. It yields the protein CASSLWSPTGNNTEAFF. The rearrangement joins TRBV7-9 to TRBJ1-1; tentative D call: TRBD1 (6 bases). Between the trimmed V and J ends, which lost 2 bases and 2 bases, there was a span of 18 bases. CDR1 SEHNR and CDR2 FQNEAQ come from the germline V gene (reference sequence). CDR3 length: 17 amino acids.

This clonotype was observed a few times. The V gene is TRBV7-8, the J gene TRBJ1-4; the D gene is possibly TRBD1 (6 bases). Germline CDR1 reads SGHVS; CDR2 reads FQNEAQ. Trimming removed 5 bases from V and 4 bases from J, with 14 bases in between. The CDR3 has 15 residues. CDR3 sequence reads: CASSPGHHINEKLFF. The CDR3 DNA reads TGTGCCAGCAGCCCGGGACACCACATTAATGAAAAACTGTTTTTT.

The chain has TRBV14 and TRBJ2-7; no clear D. Germline V gene data show CDR1 as SGHDN and CDR2 as FVKESK. The CDR3 sequence is 14 residues long. V was trimmed by 0 bases and J by 2 bases, leaving 8 bases between them. The CDR3 DNA follows: TGTGCCAGCAGCCAAGATCTCGAAACCTACGAGCAGTACTTC. Protein product: CASSQDLETYEQYF.

CDR3 bases: TGTGCCAGTAGGACCGTTGGTGAAGCTTTCTTT. Protein: CASRTVGEAFF. The chain carries TRBV19 and TRBJ1-1; D gene uncertain. Germline V gene data show CDR1 as LNHDA and CDR2 as SQIVND (reference sequence). The CDR3 has 11 amino acids. V gave up 6 bases and J gave up 7 bases, with 9 bases separating them.